Below, one T cell receptor beta chain is given with its context. Its specificity is not known. These data originate in a study of T-cell reconstitution after alpha-beta-depleted transplantation in children. Unique molecular identifiers were used to barcode this TCRbeta library. TCRdb analysed the PCR reads with MiXCR anew, one entry per CDR3 protein. Among some 460,000 distinct CDR3 sequences listed, about 16% were seen once. Study-level results: By about two months after transplant, alpha-beta T cells reportedly arose from several hundred graft clones that had expanded.

CDR3 length: 12 amino acids. V was pared by 6 bases and J by 9 bases, with 12 bases between. The rearrangement links TRBV12-3 or TRBV12-4 to TRBJ2-1; D is ambiguous. The clonotype comes from a boy less than two years old who had a stem cell transplant for Wiskott-Aldrich syndrome, so the T cells may come from the graft donor. Sample: PBMCs, mostly from graft donor cells, taken 360 days after TCRalphabeta/CD19-depleted stem cell transplant. The CDR3: CASSPRPGEQFF. The CDR3 region has the DNA TGTGCCAGCAGCCCTAGGCCCGGTGAGCAGTTCTTC.